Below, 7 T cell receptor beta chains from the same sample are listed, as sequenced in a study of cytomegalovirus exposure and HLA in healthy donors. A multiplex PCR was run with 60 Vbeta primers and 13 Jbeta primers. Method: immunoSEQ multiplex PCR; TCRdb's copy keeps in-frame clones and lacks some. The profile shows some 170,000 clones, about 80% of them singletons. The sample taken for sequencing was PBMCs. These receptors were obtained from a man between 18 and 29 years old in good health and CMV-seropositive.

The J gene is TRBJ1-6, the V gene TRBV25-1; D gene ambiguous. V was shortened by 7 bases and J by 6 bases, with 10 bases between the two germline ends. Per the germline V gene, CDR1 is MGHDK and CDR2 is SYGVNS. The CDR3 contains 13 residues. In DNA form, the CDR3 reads TGTGCCAGCATCCGAGACATTAATTCACCCCTCCACTTT. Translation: CASIRDINSPLHF.

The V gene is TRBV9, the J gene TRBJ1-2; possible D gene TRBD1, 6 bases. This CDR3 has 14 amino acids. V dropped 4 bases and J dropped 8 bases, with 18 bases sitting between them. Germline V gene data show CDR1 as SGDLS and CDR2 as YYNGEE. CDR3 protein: CASSPDGAGEGYTF. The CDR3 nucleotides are TGTGCCAGCAGCCCAGACGGGGCAGGGGAGGGCTACACCTTC. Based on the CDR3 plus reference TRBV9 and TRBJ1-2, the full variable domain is DSGVTQTPKHLITATGQRVTLRCSPRSGDLSVYWYQQSLDQGLQFLIQYYNGEERAKGNILERFSAQQFPDLHSELNLSSLELGDSALYFCASSPDGAGEGYTFGSGTRLTVV.

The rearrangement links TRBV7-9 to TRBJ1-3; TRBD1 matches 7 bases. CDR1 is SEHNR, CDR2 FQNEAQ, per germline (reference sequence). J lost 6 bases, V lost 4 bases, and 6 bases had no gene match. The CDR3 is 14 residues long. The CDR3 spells CASSSEDRENTIYF. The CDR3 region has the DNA TGTGCCAGCAGCTCTGAAGACAGGGAAAACACCATATATTTT.

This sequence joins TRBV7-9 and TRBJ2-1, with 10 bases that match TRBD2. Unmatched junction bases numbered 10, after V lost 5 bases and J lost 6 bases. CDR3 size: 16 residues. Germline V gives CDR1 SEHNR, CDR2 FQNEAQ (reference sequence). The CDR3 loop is CASSPIAGGRGNEQFF. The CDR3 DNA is TGTGCCAGCAGCCCCATAGCGGGAGGACGGGGCAATGAGCAGTTCTTC.

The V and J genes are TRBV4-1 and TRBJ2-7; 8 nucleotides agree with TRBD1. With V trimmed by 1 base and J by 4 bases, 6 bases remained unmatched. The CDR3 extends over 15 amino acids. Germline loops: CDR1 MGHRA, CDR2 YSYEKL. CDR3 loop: CASSQGQTGEYEQYF. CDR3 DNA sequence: TGCGCCAGCAGCCAAGGTCAGACAGGGGAGTACGAGCAGTACTTC.

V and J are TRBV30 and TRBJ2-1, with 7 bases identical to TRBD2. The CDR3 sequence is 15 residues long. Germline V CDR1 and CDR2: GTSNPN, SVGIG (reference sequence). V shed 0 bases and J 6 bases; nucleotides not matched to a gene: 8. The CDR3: CAWSVRLAAPNEQFF. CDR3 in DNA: TGTGCCTGGAGTGTGAGGCTAGCGGCCCCCAATGAGCAGTTCTTC. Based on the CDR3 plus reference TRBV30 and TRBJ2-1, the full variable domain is SQTIHQWPATLVQPVGSPLSLECTVEGTSNPNLYWYRQAAGRGLQLLFYSVGIGQISSEVPQNLSASRPQDRQFILSSKKLLLSDSGFYLCAWSVRLAAPNEQFFGPGTRLTVL.

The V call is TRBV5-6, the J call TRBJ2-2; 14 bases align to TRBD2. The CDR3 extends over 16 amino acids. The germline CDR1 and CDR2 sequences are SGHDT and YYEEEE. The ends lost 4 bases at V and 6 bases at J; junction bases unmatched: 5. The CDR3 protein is CASSRTSGRFPGELFF. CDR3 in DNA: TGTGCCAGCAGCCGGACTAGCGGGAGGTTCCCCGGGGAGCTGTTTTTT.